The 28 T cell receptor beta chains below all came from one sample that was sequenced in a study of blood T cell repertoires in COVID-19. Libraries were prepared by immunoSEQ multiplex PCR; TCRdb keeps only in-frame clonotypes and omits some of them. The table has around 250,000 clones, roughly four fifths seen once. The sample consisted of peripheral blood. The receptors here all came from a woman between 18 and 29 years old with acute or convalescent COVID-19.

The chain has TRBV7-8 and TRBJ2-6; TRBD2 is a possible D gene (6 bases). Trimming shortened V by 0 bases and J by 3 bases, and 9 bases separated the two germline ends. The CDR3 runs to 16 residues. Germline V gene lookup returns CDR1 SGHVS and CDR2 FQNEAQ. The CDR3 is CASSLARGFGANVLTF. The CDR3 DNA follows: TGTGCCAGCAGCTTAGCTCGGGGGTTTGGGGCCAACGTCCTGACTTTC. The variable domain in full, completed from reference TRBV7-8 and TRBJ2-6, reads GAGVSQSPRYKVAKRGQDVALRCDPISGHVSLFWYQQALGQGPEFLTYFQNEAQLDKSGLPSDRFFAERPEGSVSTLKIQRTQQEDSAVYLCASSLARGFGANVLTFGAGSRLTVL.

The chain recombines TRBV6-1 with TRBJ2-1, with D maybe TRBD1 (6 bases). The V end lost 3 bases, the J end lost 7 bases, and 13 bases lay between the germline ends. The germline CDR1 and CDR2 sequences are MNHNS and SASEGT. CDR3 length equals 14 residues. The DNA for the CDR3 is TGTGCCAGCAGTGATGGGACAATGTTTAATGAGCAGTTCTTC. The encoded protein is CASSDGTMFNEQFF.

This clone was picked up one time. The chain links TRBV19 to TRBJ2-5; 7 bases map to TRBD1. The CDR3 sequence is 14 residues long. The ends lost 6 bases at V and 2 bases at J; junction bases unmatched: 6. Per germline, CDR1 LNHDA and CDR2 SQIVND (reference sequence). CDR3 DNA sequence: TGTGCCAGTAGCCGACAGGGTGGGCAAGAGACCCAGTACTTC. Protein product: CASSRQGGQETQYF.

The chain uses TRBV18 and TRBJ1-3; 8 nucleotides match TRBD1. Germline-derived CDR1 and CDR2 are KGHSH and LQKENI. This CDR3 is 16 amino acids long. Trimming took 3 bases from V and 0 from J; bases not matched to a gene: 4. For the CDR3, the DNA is TGTGCCAGCTCACCGGGACAGGCAAGCTCTGGAAACACCATATATTTT. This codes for CASSPGQASSGNTIYF.

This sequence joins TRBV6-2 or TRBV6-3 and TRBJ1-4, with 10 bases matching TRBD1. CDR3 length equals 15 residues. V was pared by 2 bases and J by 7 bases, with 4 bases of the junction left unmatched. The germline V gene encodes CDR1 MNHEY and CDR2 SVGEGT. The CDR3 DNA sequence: TGTGCCAGCAGTTACCGGGGACAGGGGATTGAAAAACTGTTTTTT. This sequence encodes CASSYRGQGIEKLFF.

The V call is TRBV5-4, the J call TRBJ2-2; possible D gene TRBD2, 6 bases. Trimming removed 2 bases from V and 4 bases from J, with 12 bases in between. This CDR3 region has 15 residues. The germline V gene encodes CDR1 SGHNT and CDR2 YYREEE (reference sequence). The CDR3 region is CASSLPEGPTGELFF. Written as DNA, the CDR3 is TGTGCCAGCAGCTTACCGGAGGGCCCCACCGGGGAGCTGTTTTTT.

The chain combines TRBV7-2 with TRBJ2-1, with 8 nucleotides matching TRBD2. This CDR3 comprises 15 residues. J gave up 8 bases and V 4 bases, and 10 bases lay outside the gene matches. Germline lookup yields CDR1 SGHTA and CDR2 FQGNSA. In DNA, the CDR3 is TGTGCCAGCAGCTCGGGACTAGTCGCGGTCGATGAGCAGTTCTTC. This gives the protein CASSSGLVAVDEQFF.

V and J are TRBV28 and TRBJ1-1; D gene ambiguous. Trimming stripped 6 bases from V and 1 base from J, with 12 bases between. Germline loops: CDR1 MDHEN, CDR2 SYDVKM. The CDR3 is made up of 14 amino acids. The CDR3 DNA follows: TGTGCCAGCAGCTTACTTAGTCAGAACACTGAAGCTTTCTTT. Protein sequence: CASSLLSQNTEAFF.

CDR3 DNA sequence: TGTGCCAGCAGCCGGGACAGAGCGGTTCGAAACACCATATATTTT. Translated: CASSRDRAVRNTIYF. This rearrangement joins TRBV5-8 to TRBJ1-3, with 7 bases that match TRBD1. The germline V gene has CDR1 SGHTS and CDR2 YDEGEE. This CDR3 region has 15 residues. The V segment lost 4 bases and the J segment 5 bases; nucleotides outside the gene matches: 9.

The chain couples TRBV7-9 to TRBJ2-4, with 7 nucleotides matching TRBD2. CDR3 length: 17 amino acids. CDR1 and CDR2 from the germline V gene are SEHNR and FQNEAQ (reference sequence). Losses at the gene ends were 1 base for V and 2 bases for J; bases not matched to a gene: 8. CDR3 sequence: CASSLVGGSTSKNIQYF. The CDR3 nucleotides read TGTGCCAGCAGCTTAGTTGGCGGGAGTACGTCCAAAAACATTCAGTACTTC.

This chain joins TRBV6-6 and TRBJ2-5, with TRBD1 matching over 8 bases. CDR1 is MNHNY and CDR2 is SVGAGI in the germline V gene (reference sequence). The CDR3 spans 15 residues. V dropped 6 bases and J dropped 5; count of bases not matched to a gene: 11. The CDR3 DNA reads TGTGCCAGCAGAGACCCGCCGACAGGGGAGGAGACCCAGTACTTC. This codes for CASRDPPTGEETQYF.

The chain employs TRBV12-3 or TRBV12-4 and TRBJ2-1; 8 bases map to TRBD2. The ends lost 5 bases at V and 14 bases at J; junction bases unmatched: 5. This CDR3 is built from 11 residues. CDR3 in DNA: TGTGCCAGCAGTCTACTAGCGGATAAGTTCTTC. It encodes CASSLLADKFF.

Here the CDR3 DNA reads TGTGCCATCAGTGATTGGGACAGGGGGCTTAGCACTGAAGCTTTCTTT. Amino acid sequence: CAISDWDRGLSTEAFF. The chain employs TRBV10-3 and TRBJ1-1, with TRBD1 matching 12 bases. Trimming at V came to 3 bases and at J to 4 bases, leaving 6 bases not matched to a gene. The CDR3 contains 16 residues. CDR1 and CDR2 from the germline V gene are ENHRY and SYGVKD.

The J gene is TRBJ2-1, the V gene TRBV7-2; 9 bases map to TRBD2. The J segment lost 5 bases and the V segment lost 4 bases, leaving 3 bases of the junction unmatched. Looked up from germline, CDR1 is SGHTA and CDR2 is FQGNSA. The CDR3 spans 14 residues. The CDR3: CASSSTSGNNEQFF. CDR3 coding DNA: TGTGCCAGCAGCTCGACTAGCGGCAACAATGAGCAGTTCTTC.

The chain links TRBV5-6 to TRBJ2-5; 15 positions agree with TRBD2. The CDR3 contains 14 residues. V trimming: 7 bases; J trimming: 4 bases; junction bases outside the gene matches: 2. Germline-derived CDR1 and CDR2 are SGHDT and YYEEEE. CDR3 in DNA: TGTGCCAGCTGGGGACTAGCGGGAGGAGAGACCCAGTACTTC. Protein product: CASWGLAGGETQYF. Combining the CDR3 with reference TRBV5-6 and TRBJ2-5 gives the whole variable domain DAGVTQSPTHLIKTRGQQVTLRCSPKSGHDTVSWYQQALGQGPQFIFQYYEEEERQRGNFPDRFSGHQFPNYSSELNVNALLLGDSALYLCASWGLAGGETQYFGPGTRLLVL.

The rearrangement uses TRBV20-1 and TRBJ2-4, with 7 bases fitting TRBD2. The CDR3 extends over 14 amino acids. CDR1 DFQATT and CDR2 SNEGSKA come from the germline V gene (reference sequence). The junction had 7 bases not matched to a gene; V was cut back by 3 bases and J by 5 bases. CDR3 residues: CSASPTSFENIQYF. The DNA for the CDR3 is TGCAGTGCTAGTCCGACTAGCTTCGAAAACATTCAGTACTTC.

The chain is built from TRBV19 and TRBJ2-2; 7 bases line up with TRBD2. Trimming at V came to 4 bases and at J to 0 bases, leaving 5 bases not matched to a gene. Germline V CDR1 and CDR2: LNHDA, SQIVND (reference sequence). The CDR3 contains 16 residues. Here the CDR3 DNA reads TGTGCCAGTAGTAGACCTAGCGGACCGAACACCGGGGAGCTGTTTTTT. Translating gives CASSRPSGPNTGELFF.

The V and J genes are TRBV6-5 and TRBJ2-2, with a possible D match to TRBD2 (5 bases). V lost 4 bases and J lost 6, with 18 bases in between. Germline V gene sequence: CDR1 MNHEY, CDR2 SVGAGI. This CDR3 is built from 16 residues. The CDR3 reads CASSSPGLTTSGELFF. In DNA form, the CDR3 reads TGTGCCAGCAGTTCCCCGGGATTAACTACCTCCGGGGAGCTGTTTTTT.

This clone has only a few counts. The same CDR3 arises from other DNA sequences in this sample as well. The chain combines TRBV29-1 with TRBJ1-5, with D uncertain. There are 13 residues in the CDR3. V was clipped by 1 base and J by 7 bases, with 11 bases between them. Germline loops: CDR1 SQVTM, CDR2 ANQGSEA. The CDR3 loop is CSVEGSRGQPQHF. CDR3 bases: TGCAGCGTTGAAGGCTCACGGGGACAGCCCCAGCATTTT.

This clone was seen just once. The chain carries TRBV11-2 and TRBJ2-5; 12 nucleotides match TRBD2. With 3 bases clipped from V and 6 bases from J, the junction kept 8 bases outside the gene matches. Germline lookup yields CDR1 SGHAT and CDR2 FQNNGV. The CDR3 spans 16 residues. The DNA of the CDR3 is TGTGCCAGCAGCTTTGTTCTAGCGGGAGGGCCTAAGACCCAGTACTTC. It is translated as CASSFVLAGGPKTQYF.

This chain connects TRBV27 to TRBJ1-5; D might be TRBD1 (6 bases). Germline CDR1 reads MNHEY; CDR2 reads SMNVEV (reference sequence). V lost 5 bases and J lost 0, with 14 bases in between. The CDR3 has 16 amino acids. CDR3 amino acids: CASSPQGPYSNQPQHF. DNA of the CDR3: TGTGCCAGCAGTCCACAGGGACCGTATAGCAATCAGCCCCAGCATTTT.

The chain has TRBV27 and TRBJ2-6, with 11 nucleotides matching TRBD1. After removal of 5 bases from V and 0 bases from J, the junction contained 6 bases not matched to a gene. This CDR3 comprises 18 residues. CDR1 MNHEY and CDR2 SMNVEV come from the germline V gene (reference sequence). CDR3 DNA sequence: TGTGCCAGCAGTGCATCCGGGACAGGGGGCTCTGGGGCCAACGTCCTGACTTTC. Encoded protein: CASSASGTGGSGANVLTF.

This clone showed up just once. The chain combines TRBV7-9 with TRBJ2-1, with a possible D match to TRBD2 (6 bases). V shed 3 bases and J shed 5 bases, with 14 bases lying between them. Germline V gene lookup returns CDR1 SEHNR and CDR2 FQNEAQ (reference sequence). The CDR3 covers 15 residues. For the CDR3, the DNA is TGTGCCAGCAGCTTGCCCAGGGAGGTGGACAATGAGCAGTTCTTC. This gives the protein CASSLPREVDNEQFF.

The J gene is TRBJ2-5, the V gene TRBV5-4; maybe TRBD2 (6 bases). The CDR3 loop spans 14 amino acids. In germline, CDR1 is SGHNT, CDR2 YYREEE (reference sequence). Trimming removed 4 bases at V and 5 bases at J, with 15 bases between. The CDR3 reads CASSADGTGETQYF. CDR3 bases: TGTGCCAGCAGCGCGGACGGGACTGGCGAGACCCAGTACTTC.

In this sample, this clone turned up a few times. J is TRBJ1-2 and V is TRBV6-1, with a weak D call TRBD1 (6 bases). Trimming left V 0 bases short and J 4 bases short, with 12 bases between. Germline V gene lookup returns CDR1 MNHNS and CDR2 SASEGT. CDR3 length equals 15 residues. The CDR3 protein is CASSEASGVGYGYTF. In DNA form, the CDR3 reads TGTGCCAGCAGTGAAGCCTCAGGGGTCGGCTATGGCTACACCTTC.

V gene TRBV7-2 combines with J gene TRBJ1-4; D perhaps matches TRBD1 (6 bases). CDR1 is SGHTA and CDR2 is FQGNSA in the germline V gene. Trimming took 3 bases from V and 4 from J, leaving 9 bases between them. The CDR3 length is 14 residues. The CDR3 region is CASSLGQINEKLFF. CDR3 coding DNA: TGTGCCAGCAGCTTGGGACAAATTAATGAAAAACTGTTTTTT. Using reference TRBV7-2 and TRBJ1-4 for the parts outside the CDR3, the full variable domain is GAGVSQSPSNKVTEKGKDVELRCDPISGHTALYWYRQSLGQGLEFLIYFQGNSAPDKSGLPSDRFSAERTGGSVSTLTIQRTQQEDSAVYLCASSLGQINEKLFFGSGTQLSVL.

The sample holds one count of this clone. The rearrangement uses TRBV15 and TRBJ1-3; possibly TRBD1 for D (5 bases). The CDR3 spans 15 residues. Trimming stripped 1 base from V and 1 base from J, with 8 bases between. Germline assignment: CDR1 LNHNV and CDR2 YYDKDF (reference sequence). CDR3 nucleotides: TGTGCCACCAGCAGAGGTCAGGGATCTGGAAACACCATATATTTT. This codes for CATSRGQGSGNTIYF.

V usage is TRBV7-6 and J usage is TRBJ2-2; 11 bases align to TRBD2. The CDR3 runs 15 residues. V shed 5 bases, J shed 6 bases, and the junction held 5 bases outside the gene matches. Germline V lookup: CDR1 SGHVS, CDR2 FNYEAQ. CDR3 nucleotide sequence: TGTGCCAGCAGCCGACCGACTAGCGGGGCCGGGGAGCTGTTTTTT. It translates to CASSRPTSGAGELFF.